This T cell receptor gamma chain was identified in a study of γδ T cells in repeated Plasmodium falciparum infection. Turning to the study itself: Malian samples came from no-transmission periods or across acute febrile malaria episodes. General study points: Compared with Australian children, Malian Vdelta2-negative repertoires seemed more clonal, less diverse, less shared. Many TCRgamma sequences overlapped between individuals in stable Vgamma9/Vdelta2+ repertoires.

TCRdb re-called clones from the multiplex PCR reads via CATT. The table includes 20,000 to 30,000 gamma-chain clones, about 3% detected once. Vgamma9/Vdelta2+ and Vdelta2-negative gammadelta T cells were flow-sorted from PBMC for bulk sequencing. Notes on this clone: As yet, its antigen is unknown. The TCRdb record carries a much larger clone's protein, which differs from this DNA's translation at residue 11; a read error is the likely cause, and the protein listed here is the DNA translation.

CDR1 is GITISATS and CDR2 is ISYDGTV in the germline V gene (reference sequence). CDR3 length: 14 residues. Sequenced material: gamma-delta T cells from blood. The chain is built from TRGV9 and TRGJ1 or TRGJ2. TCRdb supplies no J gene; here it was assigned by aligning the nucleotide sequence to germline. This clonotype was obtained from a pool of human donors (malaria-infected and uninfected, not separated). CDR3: CALWEVHNHYRKLF. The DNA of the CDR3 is TGTGCCTTGTGGGAGGTGCATAATCATTATAGGAAACTCTTT.